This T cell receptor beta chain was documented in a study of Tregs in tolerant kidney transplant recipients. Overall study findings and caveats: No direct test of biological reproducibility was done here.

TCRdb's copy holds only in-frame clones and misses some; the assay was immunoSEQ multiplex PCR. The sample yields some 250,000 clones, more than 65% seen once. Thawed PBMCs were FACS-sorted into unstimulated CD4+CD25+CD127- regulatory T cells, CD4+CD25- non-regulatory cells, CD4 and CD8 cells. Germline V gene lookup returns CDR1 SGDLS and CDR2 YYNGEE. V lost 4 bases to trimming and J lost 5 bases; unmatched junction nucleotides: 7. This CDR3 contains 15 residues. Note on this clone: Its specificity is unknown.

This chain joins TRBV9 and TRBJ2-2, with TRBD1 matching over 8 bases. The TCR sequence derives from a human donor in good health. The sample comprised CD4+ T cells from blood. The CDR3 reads CASSPGGRWTGELFF. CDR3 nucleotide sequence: TGTGCCAGCAGCCCAGGGGGCCGGTGGACCGGGGAGCTGTTTTTT.